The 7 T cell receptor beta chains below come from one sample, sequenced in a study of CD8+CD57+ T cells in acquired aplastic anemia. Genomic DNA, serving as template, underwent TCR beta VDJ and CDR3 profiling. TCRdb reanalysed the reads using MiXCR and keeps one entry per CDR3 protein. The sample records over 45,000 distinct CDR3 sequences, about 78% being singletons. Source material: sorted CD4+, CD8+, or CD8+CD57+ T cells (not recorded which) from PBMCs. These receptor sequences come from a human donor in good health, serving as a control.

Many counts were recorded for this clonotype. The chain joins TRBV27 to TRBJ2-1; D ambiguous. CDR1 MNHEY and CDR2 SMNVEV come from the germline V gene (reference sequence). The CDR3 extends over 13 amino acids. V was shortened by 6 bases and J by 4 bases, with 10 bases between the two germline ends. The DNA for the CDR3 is TGTGCCAGCAGACACACACAGTACAATGAGCAGTTCTTC. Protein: CASRHTQYNEQFF.

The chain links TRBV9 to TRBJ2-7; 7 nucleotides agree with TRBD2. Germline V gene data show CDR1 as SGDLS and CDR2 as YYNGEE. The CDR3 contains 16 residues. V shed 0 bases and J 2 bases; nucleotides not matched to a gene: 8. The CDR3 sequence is CASSVGASGFTYEQYF. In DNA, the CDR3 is TGTGCCAGCAGCGTAGGGGCTAGCGGATTCACCTACGAGCAGTACTTC. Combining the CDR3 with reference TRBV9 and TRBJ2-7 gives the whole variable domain DSGVTQTPKHLITATGQRVTLRCSPRSGDLSVYWYQQSLDQGLQFLIQYYNGEERAKGNILERFSAQQFPDLHSELNLSSLELGDSALYFCASSVGASGFTYEQYFGPGTRLTVT.

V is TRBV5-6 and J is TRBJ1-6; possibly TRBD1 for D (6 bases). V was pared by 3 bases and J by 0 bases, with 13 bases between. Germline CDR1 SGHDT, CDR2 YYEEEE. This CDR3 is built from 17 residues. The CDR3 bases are TGTGCCAGCAGCTCATACAGGGTGAGCTCCTATAATTCACCCCTCCACTTT. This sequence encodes CASSSYRVSSYNSPLHF.

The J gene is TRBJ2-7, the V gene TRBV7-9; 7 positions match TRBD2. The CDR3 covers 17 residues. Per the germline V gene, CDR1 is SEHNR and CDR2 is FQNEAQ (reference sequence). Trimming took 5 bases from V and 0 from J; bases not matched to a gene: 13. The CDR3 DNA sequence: TGTGCCAGCAGCCAAGGTCAGACCGGCGGGAGCTCCTACGAGCAGTACTTC. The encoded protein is CASSQGQTGGSSYEQYF.

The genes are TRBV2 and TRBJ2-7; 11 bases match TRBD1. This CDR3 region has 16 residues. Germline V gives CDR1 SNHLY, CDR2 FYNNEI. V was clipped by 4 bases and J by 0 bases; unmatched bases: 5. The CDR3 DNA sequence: TGTGCCAGCAGTGGGGACAGGGGGGAGAGCTCCTACGAGCAGTACTTC. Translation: CASSGDRGESSYEQYF.

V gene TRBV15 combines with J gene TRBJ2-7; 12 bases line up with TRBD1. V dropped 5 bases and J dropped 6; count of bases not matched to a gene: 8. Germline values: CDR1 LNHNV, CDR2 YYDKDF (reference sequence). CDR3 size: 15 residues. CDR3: CATSPGGQGAGEQYF. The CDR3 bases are TGTGCCACCAGCCCCGGGGGACAGGGGGCAGGCGAGCAGTACTTC.

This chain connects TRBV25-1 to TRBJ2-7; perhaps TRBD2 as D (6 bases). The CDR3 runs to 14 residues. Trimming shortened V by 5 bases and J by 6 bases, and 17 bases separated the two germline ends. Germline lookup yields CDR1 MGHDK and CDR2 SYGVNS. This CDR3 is CASSLGGKGSEQYF. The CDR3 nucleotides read TGTGCCAGCAGTTTAGGAGGGAAAGGAAGCGAGCAGTACTTC.